Below are 20 T cell receptor beta chains sequenced from a single sample in a study of PD-1 blockade in classical Hodgkin lymphoma. The table came from immunoSEQ multiplex PCR; TCRdb's copy has only in-frame clones and leaves some out. The data show around 92,000 clones, about 83% seen once. As to time point: cycle 4 day 1 (C4D1), after about 6 weeks of nivolumab. Each patient experienced a relapse that followed autologous stem cell transplantation, and brentuximab vedotin exposure varied. Sequenced material: peripheral blood mononuclear cells (PBMCs), taken before the fourth cycle of nivolumab. These receptors were taken from a human donor with classical Hodgkin lymphoma.

The chain couples TRBV5-1 to TRBJ1-4; D unresolved. Deletions cut 4 bases from V and 8 bases from J, with 15 bases between. Germline CDR1 SGHRS, CDR2 YFSETQ. The CDR3 runs to 14 residues. CDR3 nucleotide sequence: TGCGCCAGCAGCCCCGGGTCGGCGGAGGAAAAACTGTTTTTT. Protein: CASSPGSAEEKLFF.

The CDR3 DNA follows: TGTGCCAGCAGCTTATCGCGGGACAAAACCTACGAGCAGTACTTC. It yields the protein CASSLSRDKTYEQYF. The J gene is TRBJ2-7, the V gene TRBV11-2, with D possibly called TRBD1 or TRBD2 (6 bases each). Germline V gene data show CDR1 as SGHAT and CDR2 as FQNNGV. The CDR3 extends over 15 amino acids. V was cut by 2 bases and J by 2 bases, with 13 bases left in between.

The chain recombines TRBV19 with TRBJ2-2; 15 nucleotides align to TRBD2. Germline V gene lookup returns CDR1 LNHDA and CDR2 SQIVND (reference sequence). The CDR3 runs to 19 residues. The V gene end was trimmed by 7 bases and the J gene end by 4 bases; junction bases not matched to a gene: 13. For the CDR3, the DNA is TGTGCCAGTACCCGGGCAAGGACTAGCGGGAGGGCCAGCACCGGGGAGCTGTTTTTT. It specifies CASTRARTSGRASTGELFF. The full variable domain, completed using reference TRBV19 and TRBJ2-2, is DGGITQSPKYLFRKEGQNVTLSCEQNLNHDAMYWYRQDPGQGLRLIYYSQIVNDFQKGDIAEGYSVSREKKESFPLTVTSAQKNPTAFYLCASTRARTSGRASTGELFFGEGSRLTVL.

The chain joins TRBV7-9 to TRBJ2-2; maybe TRBD2 (5 bases). The CDR3 length is 16 residues. V dropped 10 bases and J dropped 0 bases, with 18 bases sitting between them. CDR1 is SEHNR, CDR2 FQNEAQ, per germline (reference sequence). The CDR3 DNA is TGTGCCACCCCGCGGGTAGCGCCCGCGAACACCGGGGAGCTGTTTTTT. It encodes CATPRVAPANTGELFF.

This clone was seen only once. The DNA for the CDR3 is TGTGCCAGCAGCTTATCGGCTAGCGGGGGTAGAGAGCAGTTCTTC. Translating it yields CASSLSASGGREQFF. The rearrangement links TRBV7-2 to TRBJ2-1, with TRBD2 matching over 10 bases. Trimming removed 2 bases from V and 10 bases from J; junction bases left unmatched: 8. The CDR3 extends over 15 amino acids. The V gene's germline CDR1 is SGHTA and CDR2 FQGNSA.

The rearrangement uses TRBV10-1 and TRBJ2-7; the D gene is possibly TRBD2 (5 bases). Germline lookup yields CDR1 WNHNN and CDR2 SYGVQD (reference sequence). The CDR3 extends over 15 amino acids. V was shortened by 7 bases and J by 0 bases, with 16 bases between the two germline ends. Here the CDR3 reads CASTTGLGSSYEQYF. The CDR3 bases are TGCGCCAGCACCACTGGACTCGGCAGCTCCTACGAGCAGTACTTC.

This chain joins TRBV18 and TRBJ2-2; D uncertain. The CDR3 has 17 residues. Trimming stripped 3 bases from V and 2 bases from J, with 16 bases between. Germline lookup yields CDR1 KGHSH and CDR2 LQKENI. The CDR3 bases are TGTGCCAGCTCACCGTCGTTTGTTACCACAAACACCGGGGAGCTGTTTTTT. Translating it yields CASSPSFVTTNTGELFF.

DNA of the CDR3: TGTGCCAGCAGCCCTCTAGCGGGAGAAAACGAGCAGTACTTC. Translated, it gives CASSPLAGENEQYF. The chain recombines TRBV7-6 with TRBJ2-7, with 10 bases aligning to TRBD2. The V and J ends lost 5 bases and 5 bases, in that order; junction bases with no gene match: 6. CDR3 length equals 14 residues. CDR1 is SGHVS, CDR2 FNYEAQ, per germline.

The CDR3 DNA is TGTGCCAGCAGCTTGGTTCCAGGAGCTTACGAGCAGTACTTC. Encoded protein: CASSLVPGAYEQYF. The rearrangement uses TRBV5-6 and TRBJ2-7; the D is unclear. Trimming stripped 0 bases from V and 4 bases from J, with 11 bases between. Germline CDR1 is SGHDT and CDR2 is YYEEEE. The CDR3 spans 14 residues.

J is TRBJ2-3 and V is TRBV2; D gene uncertain. CDR3 length: 14 residues. V lost 6 bases and J lost 6, with 16 bases in between. Germline CDR1 reads SNHLY; CDR2 reads FYNNEI. CDR3 region: CASRTALPEDTQYF. The CDR3 DNA reads as TGTGCCAGCAGGACCGCCCTCCCGGAGGATACGCAGTATTTT. The whole variable domain, filled in from reference TRBV2 and TRBJ2-3, reads EPEVTQTPSHQVTQMGQEVILRCVPISNHLYFYWYRQILGQKVEFLVSFYNNEISEKSEIFDDQFSVERPDGSNFTLKIRSTKLEDSAMYFCASRTALPEDTQYFGPGTRLTVL.

The chain has TRBV28 and TRBJ2-7; TRBD2 might be the D (5 bases). The CDR3 totals 13 residues. The ends were cut back, 6 bases at V and 5 bases at J, with 14 bases in the middle. The germline gives CDR1 MDHEN, CDR2 SYDVKM. For the CDR3, the DNA is TGTGCCAGCAGCGACCTCCTAGCAAACGAGCAGTACTTC. Amino acid sequence: CASSDLLANEQYF.

A single count supports this clone. The chain carries TRBV5-5 and TRBJ2-7; 8 bases map to TRBD1. From germline, CDR1 is SGHKS and CDR2 YYEKEE (reference sequence). This CDR3 has 14 amino acids. V dropped 4 bases and J dropped 5; count of bases not matched to a gene: 8. CDR3 sequence reads: CASSPSDRVHEQYF. The CDR3, as DNA: TGTGCCAGCAGCCCTTCGGACAGGGTCCACGAGCAGTACTTC.

Only a few counts were recorded for this clone. J is TRBJ1-1 and V is TRBV30; a weak D match, TRBD1 (5 bases). In germline, CDR1 is GTSNPN, CDR2 SVGIG (reference sequence). V was shortened by 3 bases and J by 1 base, with 12 bases between the two germline ends. The CDR3 runs 14 residues. The CDR3 is CAWSLITGNTEAFF. The CDR3 region has the DNA TGTGCCTGGAGCCTGATAACAGGGAACACTGAAGCTTTCTTT.

The CDR3 region is CATTGGRNEKLFF. CDR3 nucleotide sequence: TGTGCCACAACAGGGGGCCGGAATGAAAAACTGTTTTTT. This chain links TRBV10-3 with TRBJ1-4; TRBD1 agrees at 9 bases. CDR1 is ENHRY and CDR2 is SYGVKD in the germline V gene. The CDR3 contains 13 residues. After removal of 10 bases from V and 5 bases from J, the junction contained 5 bases not matched to a gene.

This clone appeared once. Additional DNA sequences in this sample encode the identical CDR3. V usage is TRBV5-4 and J usage is TRBJ1-3; 7 bases line up with TRBD1. The CDR3 is 15 residues long. V trimming: 2 bases; J trimming: 0 bases; junction bases outside the gene matches: 2. The germline V gene has CDR1 SGHNT and CDR2 YYREEE (reference sequence). The CDR3 bases are TGTGCCAGCAGCTTACAGGGGAGCTCTGGAAACACCATATATTTT. Protein sequence: CASSLQGSSGNTIYF.

CDR3 nucleotide sequence: TGTGCCAGCAGACTTAATCGGATGGGCAATCAGCCCCAGCATTTT. Residues: CASRLNRMGNQPQHF. V and J are TRBV27 and TRBJ1-5; D is uncertain. The V and J ends lost 6 bases and 2 bases respectively, with 14 bases between them. From germline, CDR1 is MNHEY and CDR2 SMNVEV (reference sequence). There are 15 residues in the CDR3.

The V and J genes are TRBV4-1 and TRBJ1-5, with unresolved D. This CDR3 has 13 residues. V was shortened by 3 bases and J by 8 bases, with 11 bases between the two germline ends. Germline CDR1 and CDR2: MGHRA and YSYEKL. CDR3 protein: CASSHPGVEPQHF. The CDR3 coding sequence is TGCGCCAGCAGCCATCCCGGGGTAGAGCCCCAGCATTTT.

The chain combines TRBV5-1 with TRBJ2-2; D is uncertain. In germline, CDR1 is SGHRS, CDR2 YFSETQ. CDR3 length: 17 amino acids. V was cut by 4 bases and J by 2 bases, with 18 bases left in between. The CDR3 loop reads CASSPGPRLGNTGELFF. The CDR3 DNA reads TGCGCCAGCAGCCCCGGACCGCGATTGGGAAACACCGGGGAGCTGTTTTTT.

The V and J genes are TRBV2 and TRBJ2-5; unclear D gene. Trimming pared 5 bases from V and 1 base from J, leaving 8 bases between. Looked up from germline, CDR1 is SNHLY and CDR2 is FYNNEI. CDR3 length: 13 amino acids. CDR3 protein: CASSPLRQETQYF. The CDR3 DNA sequence: TGTGCCAGCAGTCCTCTCCGCCAAGAGACCCAGTACTTC.

This chain connects TRBV28 to TRBJ2-1; D is possibly TRBD2 (6 bases). The germline gives CDR1 MDHEN, CDR2 SYDVKM. V dropped 4 bases and J dropped 5 bases, with 15 bases sitting between them. This CDR3 has 15 amino acids. In DNA form, the CDR3 reads TGTGCCAGCAGTTCCGGTCCAGCGGGTAACAATGAGCAGTTCTTC. Protein sequence: CASSSGPAGNNEQFF.